Below are 20 T cell receptor beta chains sequenced from a single sample in a study of patients and donors after allogeneic stem cell transplantation (dated by TCRdb to 2020 to 2021). Library method: RT-PCR. TCRdb records NextSeq 550 as the sequencer. TCRdb applied fastp at Q25 and MiXCR to the public reads, then kept only in-frame beta chains. Records with the same CDR3 protein are collapsed into one entry carrying the most frequent genes and DNA. This sample lists roughly 960,000 distinct CDR3 sequences; 18% were detected once. The top ten clonotypes cover 6% of the sample. Sequencing used blood, either unsorted or a sorted T cell fraction (not recorded which). These receptor sequences come from a human donor who was either an allogeneic HSCT recipient or a stem cell or donor lymphocyte infusion donor (not recorded which). It is not recorded whose cells these are; they may come from a transplant donor.

This clonotype has just a few counts. The DNA for the CDR3 is TGCGCCAGCAACCCCACAGGGGGGCAGTACAATGAGCAGTTCTTC. It translates to CASNPTGGQYNEQFF. V usage is TRBV4-1 and J usage is TRBJ2-1; TRBD1 matches at 8 bases. The trim removed 7 bases at V and 4 bases at J, leaving 9 bases unmatched. Germline V CDR1 and CDR2: MGHRA, YSYEKL. The CDR3 consists of 15 residues.

This clonotype occurred a few times. The chain is built from TRBV2 and TRBJ2-7; 11 nucleotides line up with TRBD1. With 4 bases clipped from V and 5 bases from J, the junction kept 7 bases outside the gene matches. CDR3 length: 15 residues. Germline V gene sequence: CDR1 SNHLY, CDR2 FYNNEI. The CDR3 DNA reads as TGTGCCAGCAGTGCCCTAGGACAGGGGGCCCACGAGCAGTACTTC. Protein product: CASSALGQGAHEQYF.

The V call is TRBV12-3 or TRBV12-4, the J call TRBJ2-2, with D hard to call. There are 15 residues in the CDR3. V lost 5 bases and J lost 4, with 14 bases in between. CDR3 loop: CASSDVRPSTGELFF. The CDR3, as DNA: TGTGCCAGCAGTGATGTTAGGCCCTCCACCGGGGAGCTGTTTTTT.

This clonotype was counted only a few times. The chain carries TRBV4-1 and TRBJ1-4; D is perhaps TRBD1 (5 bases). Looked up from germline, CDR1 is MGHRA and CDR2 is YSYEKL. CDR3 length: 14 residues. V was trimmed by 2 bases and J by 8 bases, leaving 12 bases between them. The CDR3 DNA reads TGCGCCAGCAGCCAAACAGGTCTGCGCGAAAAACTGTTTTTT. Translation gives CASSQTGLREKLFF.

This sequence joins TRBV6-5 and TRBJ1-5; the match to TRBD1 covers 10 bases. The CDR3 totals 19 residues. The J segment lost 0 bases and the V segment lost 4 bases, leaving 12 bases of the junction unmatched. Per the germline V gene, CDR1 is MNHEY and CDR2 is SVGAGI. CDR3 residues: CASSFAGTGAGNSNQPQHF. CDR3 nucleotides: TGTGCCAGCAGTTTTGCCGGGACAGGGGCTGGGAATAGCAATCAGCCCCAGCATTTT.

This clonotype was picked up a small number of times. The J gene is TRBJ1-1, the V gene TRBV24-1; D possibly corresponds to TRBD1 (5 bases). CDR3 length: 15 amino acids. Germline values: CDR1 KGHDR, CDR2 SFDVKD. Trimming took 4 bases from V and 5 from J, leaving 16 bases between them. The CDR3 reads CATSESGTFGTEAFF. The DNA of the CDR3 is TGTGCCACCAGTGAGTCCGGGACCTTCGGGACTGAAGCTTTCTTT.

The rearrangement joins TRBV3-1 to TRBJ1-1; 9 nucleotides align to TRBD1. V trimming: 1 base; J trimming: 0 bases; junction bases outside the gene matches: 6. Germline assignment: CDR1 LGHDT and CDR2 YNNKEL (reference sequence). The CDR3 loop spans 17 amino acids. CDR3 residues: CASSQVRTGGVNTEAFF. The CDR3 coding sequence is TGTGCCAGCAGCCAAGTCCGCACAGGGGGCGTGAACACTGAAGCTTTCTTT.

This clonotype appeared a few times. The J gene is TRBJ2-4, the V gene TRBV25-1; possibly TRBD2 for D (6 bases). The ends were cut back, 0 bases at V and 9 bases at J, with 15 bases in the middle. The CDR3 length is 15 residues. Per the germline V gene, CDR1 is MGHDK and CDR2 is SYGVNS. For the CDR3, the DNA is TGTGCCAGCAGTGAATATAGGGGCGGAGGGTCCATTCAGTACTTC. This gives the protein CASSEYRGGGSIQYF. Full variable domain (outside the CDR3, taken from reference TRBV25-1 and TRBJ2-4): EADIYQTPRYLVIGTGKKITLECSQTMGHDKMYWYQQDPGMELHLIHYSYGVNSTEKGDLSSESTVSRIRTEHFPLTLESARPSHTSQYLCASSEYRGGGSIQYFGAGTRLSVL.

This clonotype was detected only once. The V call is TRBV6-5, the J call TRBJ2-4; tentative D call: TRBD2 (5 bases). CDR1 and CDR2 from the germline V gene are MNHEY and SVGAGI. Deletions cut 0 bases from V and 1 base from J, with 16 bases between. This CDR3 comprises 18 residues. CDR3: CASSYSMGLAGAKNIQYF. CDR3 sequence (DNA): TGTGCCAGCAGTTACTCGATGGGCCTAGCCGGGGCCAAAAACATTCAGTACTTC.

The chain links TRBV7-8 to TRBJ1-2; 7 bases line up with TRBD1. Germline V gene sequence: CDR1 SGHVS, CDR2 FQNEAQ. Trimming removed 5 bases from V and 2 bases from J; junction bases left unmatched: 5. The CDR3 has 14 residues. For the CDR3, the DNA is TGTGCCAGCAGCCAATCGACAGGGAACTATGGCTACACCTTC. Residues: CASSQSTGNYGYTF.

This clonotype was seen more than once but under ten times. The chain couples TRBV15 to TRBJ2-6; D not resolved. Germline values: CDR1 LNHNV, CDR2 YYDKDF (reference sequence). The V end was cut by 4 bases, the J end by 0 bases, with 16 bases between. The CDR3 extends over 18 amino acids. The CDR3 sequence is CATSNSGVISSGANVLTF. Written as DNA, the CDR3 is TGTGCCACCAGCAACTCTGGGGTTATTAGCTCTGGGGCCAACGTCCTGACTTTC.

The chain uses TRBV30 and TRBJ2-1, with TRBD2 as a possible D gene (6 bases). Trimming stripped 0 bases from V and 7 bases from J, with 13 bases between. This CDR3 region has 14 residues. CDR1 is GTSNPN, CDR2 SVGIG, per germline (reference sequence). The CDR3: CAWSVRRDGNEQFF. The CDR3 DNA follows: TGTGCCTGGAGTGTACGGCGGGATGGGAATGAGCAGTTCTTC. Filled out from reference TRBV30 and TRBJ2-1, the complete variable domain reads SQTIHQWPATLVQPVGSPLSLECTVEGTSNPNLYWYRQAAGRGLQLLFYSVGIGQISSEVPQNLSASRPQDRQFILSSKKLLLSDSGFYLCAWSVRRDGNEQFFGPGTRLTVL.

This clonotype appeared many times. V gene TRBV12-3 or TRBV12-4 combines with J gene TRBJ2-3; D gene ambiguous. This CDR3 is 12 amino acids long. Trimming took off 6 bases at V and 2 bases at J, with 6 bases between the two ends. For the CDR3, the DNA is TGTGCCAGCAGCCCCTACACAGATACGCAGTATTTT. This translates into CASSPYTDTQYF.

Concerning this clonotype itself: The likely explanation is a read error, given a far larger clone one base away. The V call is TRBV6-2 or TRBV6-3, the J call TRBJ1-2; D remains ambiguous. The CDR3 loop spans 13 amino acids. Germline lookup yields CDR1 MNHEY and CDR2 SVGEGT. The germline V and J ends were trimmed by 6 bases and 1 base, with 9 bases remaining between them. CDR3 region: CASRLDGNYGYTF. The CDR3 nucleotides read TGTGCCAGCAGACTGGACGGTAACTATGGCTACACCTTC.

This clonotype was recorded at least ten times. The genes are TRBV29-1 and TRBJ2-7, with D possibly being TRBD1 (5 bases). CDR1 SQVTM and CDR2 ANQGSEA come from the germline V gene. The CDR3 contains 14 residues. V lost 6 bases and J 0 bases, leaving 15 bases between the germline ends. The CDR3 coding sequence is TGCAGCGTCGACGACAGAACCAGCTCCTACGAGCAGTACTTC. Amino acid sequence: CSVDDRTSSYEQYF.

This clonotype has only a few counts. The V gene is TRBV7-3, the J gene TRBJ2-3; 8 bases are a match to TRBD2. Germline CDR1 is SGHTA and CDR2 is FQGTGA. V was clipped by 1 base and J by 2 bases; unmatched bases: 5. The CDR3 length is 16 residues. CDR3 protein: CASSLIPAGDTDTQYF. The CDR3, as DNA: TGTGCCAGCAGCTTAATACCAGCGGGAGACACAGATACGCAGTATTTT.

Ten or more counts support this clonotype. V gene TRBV12-3 or TRBV12-4 combines with J gene TRBJ1-3; the D is unclear. The CDR3 sequence is 13 residues long. Trimming left V 6 bases short and J 4 bases short, with 10 bases between. The DNA of the CDR3 is TGTGCCAGCAGCCGGGGTCCCGGAAACACCATATATTTT. Residues: CASSRGPGNTIYF.

This clonotype showed up just a few times. The V gene is TRBV6-5, the J gene TRBJ1-2; 7 bases are shared with TRBD1. The CDR3 consists of 15 residues. Looked up from germline, CDR1 is MNHEY and CDR2 is SVGAGI. Trimming at V came to 2 bases and at J to 0 bases, leaving 3 bases not matched to a gene. This CDR3 reads CASSYGQGANYGYTF. The CDR3 DNA reads as TGTGCCAGCAGTTACGGCCAGGGGGCTAACTATGGCTACACCTTC.

The CDR3 spells CSAREAEAGSRNEQFF. The CDR3 nucleotides are TGCAGTGCTAGAGAAGCGGAGGCGGGATCTAGGAATGAGCAGTTCTTC. V usage is TRBV20-1 and J usage is TRBJ2-1, with D possibly matching TRBD2 (6 bases). The length of the CDR3 is 16 residues. Trimming pared 0 bases from V and 7 bases from J, leaving 19 bases between. From germline, CDR1 is DFQATT and CDR2 SNEGSKA (reference sequence).

This clonotype was observed a single time. The V gene is TRBV4-1, the J gene TRBJ2-7; D ambiguous. The germline gives CDR1 MGHRA, CDR2 YSYEKL. CDR3 length: 13 amino acids. Trimming left V 5 bases short and J 0 bases short, with 8 bases between. Here the CDR3 DNA reads TGCGCCAGCAGCGAAACGAGCTCCTACGAGCAGTACTTC. It is translated as CASSETSSYEQYF.